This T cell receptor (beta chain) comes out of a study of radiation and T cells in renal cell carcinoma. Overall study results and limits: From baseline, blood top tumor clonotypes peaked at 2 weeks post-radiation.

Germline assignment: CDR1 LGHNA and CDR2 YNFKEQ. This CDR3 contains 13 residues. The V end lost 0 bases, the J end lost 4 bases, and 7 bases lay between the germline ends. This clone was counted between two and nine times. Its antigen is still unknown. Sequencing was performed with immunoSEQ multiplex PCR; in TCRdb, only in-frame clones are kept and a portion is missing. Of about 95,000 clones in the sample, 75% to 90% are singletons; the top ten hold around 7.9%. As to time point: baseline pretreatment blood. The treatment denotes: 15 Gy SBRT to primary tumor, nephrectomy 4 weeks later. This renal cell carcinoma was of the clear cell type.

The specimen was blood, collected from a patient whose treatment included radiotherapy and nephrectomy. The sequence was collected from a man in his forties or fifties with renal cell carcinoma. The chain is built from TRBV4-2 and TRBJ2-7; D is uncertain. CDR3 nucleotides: TGTGCCAGCAGCCAAGACTTCGGTTACGAGCAGTACTTC. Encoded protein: CASSQDFGYEQYF.